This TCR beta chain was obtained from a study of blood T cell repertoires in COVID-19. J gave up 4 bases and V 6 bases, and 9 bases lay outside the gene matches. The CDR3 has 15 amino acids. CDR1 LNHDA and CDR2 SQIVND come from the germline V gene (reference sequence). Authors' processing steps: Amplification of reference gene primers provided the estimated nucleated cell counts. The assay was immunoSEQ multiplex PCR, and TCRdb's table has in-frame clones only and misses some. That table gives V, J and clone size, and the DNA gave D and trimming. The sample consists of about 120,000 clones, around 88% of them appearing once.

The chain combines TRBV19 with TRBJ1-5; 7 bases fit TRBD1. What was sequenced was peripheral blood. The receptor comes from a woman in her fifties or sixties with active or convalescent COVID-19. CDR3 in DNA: TGTGCCAGTAGGAACATTGCAGGGGGGAATCAGCCCCAGCATTTT. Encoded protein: CASRNIAGGNQPQHF.